This record looks at one T cell receptor (beta chain) sequence and its context. In the authors' methods: Cell counts per sample came from amplifying reference gene primers. Assay: immunoSEQ multiplex PCR; the TCRdb copy retains only in-frame clones and omits some. That table is the source of V, J and clone size, and D and trimming were worked out from the DNA. The sample lists around 300,000 clones; 85% to 90% were seen once. Per the germline V gene, CDR1 is SNHLY and CDR2 is FYNNEI. The V gene end was trimmed by 5 bases and the J gene end by 4 bases; junction bases not matched to a gene: 6. This CDR3 region has 16 residues. This entry belongs to a study of blood T cell repertoires in COVID-19. The wider study: Italy, Spain and the United States were the sources of the convalescent and acute COVID-19 samples. Sources were T cells, B-cell-depleted T cells, or PBMCs; the material itself was cDNA or gDNA.

This chain uses TRBV2 with TRBJ2-2; 11 positions match TRBD2. The material sequenced was peripheral blood. This sequence was found in a woman in her forties with acute or convalescent COVID-19. CDR3 loop: CASSPGTSGFTGELFF. DNA for the CDR3: TGTGCCAGCAGTCCAGGGACTAGCGGATTCACCGGGGAGCTGTTTTTT. Full variable domain (remainder filled in from reference TRBV2 and TRBJ2-2): EPEVTQTPSHQVTQMGQEVILRCVPISNHLYFYWYRQILGQKVEFLVSFYNNEISEKSEIFDDQFSVERPDGSNFTLKIRSTKLEDSAMYFCASSPGTSGFTGELFFGEGSRLTVL.